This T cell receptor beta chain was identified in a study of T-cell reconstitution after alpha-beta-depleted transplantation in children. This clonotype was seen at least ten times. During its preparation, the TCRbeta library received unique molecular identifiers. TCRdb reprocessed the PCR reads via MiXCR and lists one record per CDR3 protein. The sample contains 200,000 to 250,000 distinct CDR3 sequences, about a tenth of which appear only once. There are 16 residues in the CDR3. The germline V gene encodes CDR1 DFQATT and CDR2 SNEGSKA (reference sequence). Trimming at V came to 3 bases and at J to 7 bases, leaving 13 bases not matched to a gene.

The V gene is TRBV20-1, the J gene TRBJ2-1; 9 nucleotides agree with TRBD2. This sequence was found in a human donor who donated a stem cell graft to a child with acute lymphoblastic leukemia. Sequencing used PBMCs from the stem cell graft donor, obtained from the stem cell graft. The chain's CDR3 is CSARMASGTSRNEQFF. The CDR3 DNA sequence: TGCAGTGCTAGGATGGCTAGCGGGACCTCTCGGAATGAGCAGTTCTTC.